The T cell receptor beta chain under discussion was sequenced for a study of CXCR3-negative and CXCR3-positive naive CD8 T cells. Study results and limitations: Naive CXCR3-positive and CXCR3-negative cells shared similar TRBV-TRBJ usage, unlike memory cells. Memory CD8+ cells had much lower diversity, and both naive subsets had comparably high diversity.

Triplicate roughly 300,000-cell sorts were made of each CD8+ T cell subset. As regards this clonotype: No antigen is known for it.

UMI-labeled 5' RACE yielded the TRB cDNA libraries. TCRdb reprocessed the 5' RACE reads and stores each CDR3 protein as one record, lacking DNA. The table gives about 56,000 distinct CDR3 sequences; the top ten clones make up 20% to 25% of it. Germline CDR1 is SEHNR and CDR2 is FQNEAQ (reference sequence). This CDR3 region has 15 residues. The source is a human donor in good health. Some clones in this sample may be carry-over from other donors' samples. This chain uses TRBV7-9 with TRBJ2-1; TCRdb designates TRBD1, a call that cannot be tested without DNA. The material sequenced was memory CD8+ T cells from blood. This CDR3 is CASSLPGGPDNEQFF.